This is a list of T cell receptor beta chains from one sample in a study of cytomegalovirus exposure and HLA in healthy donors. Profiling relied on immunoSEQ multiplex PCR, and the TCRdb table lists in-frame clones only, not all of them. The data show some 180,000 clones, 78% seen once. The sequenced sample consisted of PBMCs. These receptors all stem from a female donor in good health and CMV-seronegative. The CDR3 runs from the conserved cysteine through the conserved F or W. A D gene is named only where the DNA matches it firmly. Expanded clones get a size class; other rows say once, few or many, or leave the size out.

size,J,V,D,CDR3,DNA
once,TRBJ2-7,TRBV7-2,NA,CASAKERYEQYF,TGTGCCAGCGCGAAGGAGCGCTACGAGCAGTACTTC
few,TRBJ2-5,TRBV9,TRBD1,CASSVGAGGLETQYF,TGTGCCAGCAGCGTAGGTGCAGGGGGCTTGGAGACCCAGTACTTC
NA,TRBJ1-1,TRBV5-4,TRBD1,CASSLGSPGQGGTEAFF,TGTGCCAGCAGCTTGGGTAGTCCAGGACAGGGAGGCACTGAAGCTTTCTTT
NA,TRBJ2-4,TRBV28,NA,CASSLRVLGRIQYF,TGTGCCAGCAGTTTGAGGGTCTTGGGGAGGATTCAGTACTTC
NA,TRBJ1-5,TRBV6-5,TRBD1,CASSTGVGGNQPQHF,TGTGCCAGCAGTACAGGGGTAGGGGGCAATCAGCCCCAGCATTTT
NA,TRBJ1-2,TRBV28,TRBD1,CASSRTGLANYGYTF,TGTGCCAGCAGTAGGACAGGGTTGGCTAACTATGGCTACACCTTC
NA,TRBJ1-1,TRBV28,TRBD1,CASRTGQGTEAFF,TGTGCCAGCAGAACGGGACAGGGCACTGAAGCTTTCTTT
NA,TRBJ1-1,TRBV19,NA,CAPSWGDTGLGTEAFF,TGTGCCCCCAGTTGGGGAGACACAGGGTTGGGCACTGAAGCTTTCTTT
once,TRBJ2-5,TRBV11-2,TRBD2,CASSPRLAGQETQYF,TGTGCCAGCAGCCCCCGACTAGCGGGGCAAGAGACCCAGTACTTC
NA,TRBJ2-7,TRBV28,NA,CASSLLSGSYEQYF,TGTGCCAGCAGTTTATTGTCCGGCTCCTACGAGCAGTACTTC
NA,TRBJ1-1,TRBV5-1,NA,CASSSLVGNTEAFF,TGCGCCAGCAGCTCGTTGGTCGGGAACACTGAAGCTTTCTTT
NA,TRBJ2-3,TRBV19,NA,CASSLVAGTDTQYF,TGTGCCAGTAGTTTGGTGGCTGGCACAGATACGCAGTATTTT
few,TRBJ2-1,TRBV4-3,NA,CASSQGTRETHNEQFF,TGCGCCAGCAGCCAAGGCACACGGGAGACCCACAATGAGCAGTTCTTC
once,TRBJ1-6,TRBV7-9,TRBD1,CASSPAGTGISPLHF,TGTGCCAGCAGCCCAGCCGGGACAGGTATCTCACCCCTCCACTTT
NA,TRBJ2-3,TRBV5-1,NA,CASSLVVLADTQYF,TGCGCCAGCAGCTTGGTGGTTTTAGCGGATACGCAGTATTTT
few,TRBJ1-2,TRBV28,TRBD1,CASSFLWTGTQRAHGYTF,TGTGCCAGCAGTTTCCTTTGGACAGGGACACAGAGGGCCCATGGCTACACCTTC
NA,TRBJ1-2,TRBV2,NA,CASSYKQTTNYGYTF,TGTGCCAGCAGTTATAAACAGACAACTAACTATGGCTACACCTTC
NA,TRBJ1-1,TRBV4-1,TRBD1,CASSRPGQTNTEAFF,TGCGCCAGCAGCCGCCCGGGACAGACGAACACTGAAGCTTTCTTT
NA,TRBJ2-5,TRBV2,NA,CASSDGQGETQYF,TGTGCCAGCAGTGATGGGCAGGGAGAGACCCAGTACTTC
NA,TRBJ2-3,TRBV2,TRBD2,CASSEAVASGYF,TGTGCCAGCAGTGAAGCAGTGGCTAGCGGATATTTT
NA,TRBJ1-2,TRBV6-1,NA,CASSEPGVRGSYGYTF,TGTGCCAGCAGTGAGCCGGGGGTGAGGGGATCCTATGGCTACACCTTC
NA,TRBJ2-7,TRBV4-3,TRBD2,CASSQVQVGREGAYEQYF,TGCGCCAGCAGCCAAGTGCAAGTGGGGCGGGAGGGAGCCTACGAGCAGTACTTC
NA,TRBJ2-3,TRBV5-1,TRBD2,CASSFRGDVTDTQYF,TGCGCCAGCAGCTTCCGGGGGGATGTTACAGATACGCAGTATTTT
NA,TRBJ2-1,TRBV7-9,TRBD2,CASSILAGGIPYNEQFF,TGTGCCAGCAGCATACTAGCGGGAGGGATTCCCTACAATGAGCAGTTCTTC
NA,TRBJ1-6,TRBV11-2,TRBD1,CASSPRDRNSPLHF,TGTGCCAGCAGCCCGCGGGACAGGAATTCACCCCTCCACTTT
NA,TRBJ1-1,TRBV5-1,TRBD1,CASSFGGGYTEAFF,TGCGCCAGCAGCTTTGGAGGGGGCTACACTGAAGCTTTCTTT
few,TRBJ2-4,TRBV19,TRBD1,CASSRSGQGVNIQYF,TGTGCCAGTAGTCGCAGCGGACAGGGCGTAAACATTCAGTACTTC
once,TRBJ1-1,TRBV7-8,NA,CASSFLSAGANTEAFF,TGTGCCAGCAGCTTTTTAAGTGCAGGGGCGAACACTGAAGCTTTCTTT
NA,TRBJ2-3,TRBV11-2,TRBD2,CASSVGLAGGSTDTQYF,TGTGCCAGCAGCGTGGGACTAGCGGGGGGATCCACAGATACGCAGTATTTT
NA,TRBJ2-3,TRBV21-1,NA,CASSKGGTGVGTDTQYF,TGTGCCAGCAGCAAAGGGGGGACGGGAGTCGGCACAGATACGCAGTATTTT
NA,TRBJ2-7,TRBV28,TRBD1,CASAQDRGFFSYEQYF,TGTGCCAGCGCACAGGACAGGGGCTTTTTCTCCTACGAGCAGTACTTC
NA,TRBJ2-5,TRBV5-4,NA,CASSLGPGPAGETQYF,TGTGCCAGCAGCTTGGGCCCAGGGCCCGCGGGGGAGACCCAGTACTTC
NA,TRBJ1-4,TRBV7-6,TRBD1,CASSSRTGGVEKLFF,TGTGCCAGCAGCTCAAGGACAGGGGGGGTTGAAAAACTGTTTTTT
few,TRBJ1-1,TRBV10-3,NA,CAISGGGRETEAFF,TGTGCCATCAGTGGGGGAGGTCGGGAAACTGAAGCTTTCTTT
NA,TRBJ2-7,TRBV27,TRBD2,CASSLRGGTPYEQYF,TGTGCCAGCAGTTTACGGGGGGGCACTCCCTACGAGCAGTACTTC
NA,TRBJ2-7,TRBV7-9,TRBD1,CASSLAGQGGEQYF,TGTGCCAGCAGCTTAGCGGGACAGGGAGGCGAGCAGTACTTC
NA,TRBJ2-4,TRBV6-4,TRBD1,CASRPRKGAAKNIQYF,TGTGCCAGCAGGCCCCGTAAGGGGGCGGCCAAAAACATTCAGTACTTC
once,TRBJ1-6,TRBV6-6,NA,CASGGQNNSPLHF,TGTGCCAGCGGCGGACAGAATAATTCACCCCTCCACTTT
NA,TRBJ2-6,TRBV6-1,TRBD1,CASSDRTGISGANVLTF,TGTGCCAGCAGTGATCGGACAGGGATCTCTGGGGCCAACGTCCTGACTTTC
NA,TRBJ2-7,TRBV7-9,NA,CASSLPGRYRAEEQYF,TGTGCCAGCAGCTTACCCGGGAGGTACAGGGCCGAGGAGCAGTACTTC
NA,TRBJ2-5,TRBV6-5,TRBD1,CASSYSTGVETQYF,TGTGCCAGTAGTTACTCGACAGGGGTAGAGACCCAGTACTTC
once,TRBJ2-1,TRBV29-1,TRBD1,CSVRTGGPNEQFF,TGCAGCGTTAGGACAGGGGGGCCGAATGAGCAGTTCTTC
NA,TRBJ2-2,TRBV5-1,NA,CASSLYAVNTGELFF,TGCGCCAGCAGCTTGTATGCGGTAAACACCGGGGAGCTGTTTTTT
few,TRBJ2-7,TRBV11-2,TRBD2,CASSLSGGTSGFSYEQYF,TGTGCCAGCAGCTTATCCGGCGGGACTAGCGGTTTCTCCTACGAGCAGTACTTC
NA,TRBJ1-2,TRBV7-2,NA,CASSLGTAANYGYTF,TGTGCCAGCAGCTTAGGGACAGCAGCTAACTATGGCTACACCTTC
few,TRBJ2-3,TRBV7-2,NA,CASSLGTFTDTQYF,TGTGCCAGCAGCTTGGGGACTTTCACAGATACGCAGTATTTT
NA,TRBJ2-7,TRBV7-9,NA,CASRSDRFYEQYF,TGTGCCAGCAGATCCGACAGGTTTTACGAGCAGTACTTC
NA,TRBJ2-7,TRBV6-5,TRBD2,CASTTSGGGGEQYF,TGTGCCAGCACCACCTCCGGTGGGGGGGGCGAGCAGTACTTC
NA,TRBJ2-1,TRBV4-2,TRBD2,CASSQIASGSPNEQFF,TGTGCCAGCAGCCAAATTGCTAGCGGGAGCCCGAATGAGCAGTTCTTC
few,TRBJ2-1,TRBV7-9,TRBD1,CASSLVGTANNEQFF,TGTGCCAGCAGCTTAGTCGGGACAGCCAACAATGAGCAGTTCTTC
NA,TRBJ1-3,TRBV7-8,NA,CASSPLVSGNTIYF,TGTGCCAGCAGCCCTCTTGTTTCGGGAAACACCATATATTTT
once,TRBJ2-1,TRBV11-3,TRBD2,CASSLGRGNNEQFF,TGTGCCAGCAGCTTGGGGCGGGGGAACAATGAGCAGTTCTTC